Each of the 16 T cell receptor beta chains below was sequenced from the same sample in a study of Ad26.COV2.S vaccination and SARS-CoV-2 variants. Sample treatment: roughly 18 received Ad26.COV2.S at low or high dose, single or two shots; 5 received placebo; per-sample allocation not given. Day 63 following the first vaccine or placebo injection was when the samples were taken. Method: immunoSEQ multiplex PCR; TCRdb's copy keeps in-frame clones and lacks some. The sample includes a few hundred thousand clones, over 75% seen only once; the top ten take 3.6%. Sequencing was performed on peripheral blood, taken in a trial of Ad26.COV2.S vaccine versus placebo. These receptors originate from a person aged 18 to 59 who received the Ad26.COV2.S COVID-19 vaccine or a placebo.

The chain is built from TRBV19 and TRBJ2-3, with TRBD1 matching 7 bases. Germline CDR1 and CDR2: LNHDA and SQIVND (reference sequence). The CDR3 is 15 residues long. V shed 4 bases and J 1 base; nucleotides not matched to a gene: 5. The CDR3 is CASSNRGGGTDTQYF. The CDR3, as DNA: TGTGCCAGTAGTAACAGGGGTGGTGGCACAGATACGCAGTATTTT.

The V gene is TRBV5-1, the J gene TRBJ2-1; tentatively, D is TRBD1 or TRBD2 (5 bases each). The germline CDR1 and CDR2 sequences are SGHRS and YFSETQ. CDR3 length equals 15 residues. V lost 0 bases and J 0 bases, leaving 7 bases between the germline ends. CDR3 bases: TGCGCCAGCAGCTTGGCGAGGGGCTCCTACAATGAGCAGTTCTTC. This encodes CASSLARGSYNEQFF. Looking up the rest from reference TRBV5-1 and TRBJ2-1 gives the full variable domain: KAGVTQTPRYLIKTRGQQVTLSCSPISGHRSVSWYQQTPGQGLQFLFEYFSETQRNKGNFPGRFSGRQFSNSRSEMNVSTLELGDSALYLCASSLARGSYNEQFFGPGTRLTVL.

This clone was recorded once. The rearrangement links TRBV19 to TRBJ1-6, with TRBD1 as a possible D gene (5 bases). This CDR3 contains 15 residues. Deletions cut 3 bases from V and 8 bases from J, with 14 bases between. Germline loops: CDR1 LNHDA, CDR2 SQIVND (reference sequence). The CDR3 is CASSIAVGGYSPLHF. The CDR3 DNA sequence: TGTGCCAGTAGTATTGCTGTGGGGGGTTATTCACCCCTCCACTTT.

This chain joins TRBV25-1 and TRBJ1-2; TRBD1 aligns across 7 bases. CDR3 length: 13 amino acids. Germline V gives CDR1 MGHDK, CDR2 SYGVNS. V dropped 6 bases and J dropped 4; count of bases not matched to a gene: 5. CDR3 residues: CASRGDSLYGYTF. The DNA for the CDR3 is TGTGCCAGCAGGGGGGACAGCCTCTATGGCTACACCTTC.

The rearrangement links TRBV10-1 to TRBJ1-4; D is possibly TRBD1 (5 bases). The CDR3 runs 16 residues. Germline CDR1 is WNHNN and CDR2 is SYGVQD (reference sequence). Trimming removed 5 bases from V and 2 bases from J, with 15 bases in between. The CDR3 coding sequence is TGCGCCAGCAGTAACCGGGCCCCAGGGACTAATGAAAAACTGTTTTTT. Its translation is CASSNRAPGTNEKLFF.

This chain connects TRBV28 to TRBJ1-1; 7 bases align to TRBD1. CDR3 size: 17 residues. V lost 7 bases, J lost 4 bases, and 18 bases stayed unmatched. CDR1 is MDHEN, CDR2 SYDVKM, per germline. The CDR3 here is CASTPSQGGGGGTEAFF. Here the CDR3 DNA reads TGTGCCAGCACCCCTTCACAGGGAGGGGGCGGCGGCACTGAAGCTTTCTTT.

CDR3 region: CASSLFIGSEAFF. CDR3 DNA: TGTGCCAGCAGTTTATTTATTGGTTCTGAAGCTTTCTTT. The genes are TRBV28 and TRBJ1-1; D not resolved. The CDR3 consists of 13 residues. In germline, CDR1 is MDHEN, CDR2 SYDVKM. V lost 1 base to trimming and J lost 6 bases, with 9 bases between them.

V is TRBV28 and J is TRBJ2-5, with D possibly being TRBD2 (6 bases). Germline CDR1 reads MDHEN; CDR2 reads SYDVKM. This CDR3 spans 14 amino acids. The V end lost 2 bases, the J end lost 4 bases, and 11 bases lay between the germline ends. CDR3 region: CASSLARRGETQYF. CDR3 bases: TGTGCCAGCAGTTTAGCAAGGAGGGGAGAGACCCAGTACTTC.

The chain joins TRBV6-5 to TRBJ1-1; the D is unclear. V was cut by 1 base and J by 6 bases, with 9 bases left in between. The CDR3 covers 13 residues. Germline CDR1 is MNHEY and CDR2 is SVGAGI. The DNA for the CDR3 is TGTGCCAGCAGTTACTTAATAGGAGCTGAAGCTTTCTTT. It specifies CASSYLIGAEAFF.

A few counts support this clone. The CDR3 reads CASSKEILGDEQFF. The CDR3 DNA is TGTGCCAGCAGCAAGGAGATACTGGGGGATGAGCAGTTCTTC. The chain couples TRBV11-2 to TRBJ2-1; perhaps D is TRBD1 or TRBD2 (5 bases each). Germline V lookup: CDR1 SGHAT, CDR2 FQNNGV. The ends were cut back, 5 bases at V and 8 bases at J, with 16 bases in the middle. The length of the CDR3 is 14 residues. The complete variable domain, with remaining parts taken from reference TRBV11-2 and TRBJ2-1, reads EAGVAQSPRYKIIEKRQSVAFWCNPISGHATLYWYQQILGQGPKLLIQFQNNGVVDDSQLPKDRFSAERLKGVDSTLKIQPAKLEDSAVYLCASSKEILGDEQFFGPGTRLTVL.

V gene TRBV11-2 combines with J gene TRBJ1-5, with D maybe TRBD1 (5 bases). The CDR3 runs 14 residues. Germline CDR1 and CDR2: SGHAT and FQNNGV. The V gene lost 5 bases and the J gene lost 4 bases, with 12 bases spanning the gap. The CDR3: CASSLGAINQPQHF. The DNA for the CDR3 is TGTGCCAGCAGCCTAGGGGCAATAAATCAGCCCCAGCATTTT.

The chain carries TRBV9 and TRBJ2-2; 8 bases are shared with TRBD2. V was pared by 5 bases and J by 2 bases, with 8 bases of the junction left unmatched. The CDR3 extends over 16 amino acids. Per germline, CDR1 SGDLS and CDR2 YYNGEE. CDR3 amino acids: CASSRSGGLNTGELFF. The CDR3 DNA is TGTGCCAGCAGTAGAAGCGGGGGACTAAACACCGGGGAGCTGTTTTTT.

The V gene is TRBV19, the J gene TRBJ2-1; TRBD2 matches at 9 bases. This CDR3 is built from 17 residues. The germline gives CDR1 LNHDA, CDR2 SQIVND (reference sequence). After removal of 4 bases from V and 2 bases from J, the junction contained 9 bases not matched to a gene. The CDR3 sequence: CASSTRQAGGPYNEQFF. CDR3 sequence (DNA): TGTGCCAGTAGTACACGTCAAGCGGGGGGCCCCTACAATGAGCAGTTCTTC.

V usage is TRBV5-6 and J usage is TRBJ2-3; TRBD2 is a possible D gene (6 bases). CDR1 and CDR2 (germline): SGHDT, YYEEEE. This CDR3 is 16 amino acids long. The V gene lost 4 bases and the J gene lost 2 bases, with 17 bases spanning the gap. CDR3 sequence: CASSLSRTTVTDTQYF. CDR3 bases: TGTGCCAGCAGCCTCTCGAGGACTACGGTCACAGATACGCAGTATTTT.

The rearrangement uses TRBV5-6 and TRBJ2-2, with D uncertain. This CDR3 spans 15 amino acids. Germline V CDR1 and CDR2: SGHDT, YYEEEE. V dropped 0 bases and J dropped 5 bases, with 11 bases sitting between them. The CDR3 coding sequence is TGTGCCAGCAGCTTGGCGGTCTCCGGGACCGGGGAGCTGTTTTTT. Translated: CASSLAVSGTGELFF.

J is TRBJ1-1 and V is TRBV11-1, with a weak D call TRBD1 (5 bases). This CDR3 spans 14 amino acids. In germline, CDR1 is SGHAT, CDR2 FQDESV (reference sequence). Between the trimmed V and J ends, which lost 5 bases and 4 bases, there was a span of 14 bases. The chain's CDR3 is CASSARVIGTEAFF. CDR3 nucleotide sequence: TGTGCCAGCAGCGCCAGGGTCATTGGCACTGAAGCTTTCTTT. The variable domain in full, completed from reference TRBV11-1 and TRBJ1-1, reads EAEVAQSPRYKITEKSQAVAFWCDPISGHATLYWYRQILGQGPELLVQFQDESVVDDSQLPKDRFSAERLKGVDSTLKIQPAELGDSAMYLCASSARVIGTEAFFGQGTRLTVV.